A few counts support the clone carrying this T cell receptor (beta chain). Its antigen remains unidentified. The data are from a study of T-cell memory formation after mild COVID-19. Study conclusions and caveats: Second-wave clones with a day 37 peak had unconfirmed SARS-CoV-2 specificity. Day 15 to 85 contracting clones showed balanced CD4/CD8; day 15 to 37 expanders favored CD4+. Contracting CD4+ clones were located mainly in CM and EM, and CD8+ clones in EMRA.

TCR alpha and TCR beta cDNA libraries carrying sample barcodes and UMIs were produced by 5'RACE using constant-segment primers. TCRdb re-analysed the 5' RACE reads in MiXCR, keeping a single row per CDR3 protein. The sample carries about 340,000 distinct CDR3 sequences, 10% to 15% recorded once. CDR3 length: 12 residues. Trimming stripped 4 bases from V and 3 bases from J, with 6 bases between. The gene calls are TRBV12-3 or TRBV12-4 and TRBJ1-2, with no clear D. Sequences were obtained from PBMCs or a T cell subset sorted from them (not recorded which). The TCR was taken from a man aged 18 to 30 who had mild COVID-19 (a few samples of this study predate the infection). Cell type and time point are not known. Here the CDR3 DNA reads TGTGCCAGCAGTTCCCAGGACTATGGCTACACCTTC. Its protein product is CASSSQDYGYTF.